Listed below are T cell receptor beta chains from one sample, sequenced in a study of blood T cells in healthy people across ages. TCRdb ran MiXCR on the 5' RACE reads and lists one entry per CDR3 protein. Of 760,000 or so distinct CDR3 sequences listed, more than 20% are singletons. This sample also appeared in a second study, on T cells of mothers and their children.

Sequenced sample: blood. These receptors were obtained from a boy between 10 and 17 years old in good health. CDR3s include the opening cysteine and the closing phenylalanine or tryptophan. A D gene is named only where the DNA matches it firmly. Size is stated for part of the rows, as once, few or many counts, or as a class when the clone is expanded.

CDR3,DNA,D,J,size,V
CASSQDMYTTDYEQYF,TGTGCCAGCAGCCAAGATATGTACACGACGGACTACGAGCAGTACTTC,-,TRBJ2-7,few,TRBV3-1
CASSGLAPPRETQYF,TGTGCCAGCAGCGGTCTAGCGCCCCCACGAGAGACCCAGTACTTC,-,TRBJ2-5,few,TRBV27
CASSIRPTDPYEQYF,TGTGCCAGTAGTATTCGACCAACTGATCCCTACGAGCAGTACTTC,-,TRBJ2-7,-,TRBV19
CSARESGAGNTIYF,TGCAGTGCTAGGGAGTCGGGGGCTGGAAACACCATATATTTT,-,TRBJ1-3,-,TRBV20-1
CAIGQGSYEQYF,TGTGCCATCGGACAGGGCTCCTACGAGCAGTACTTC,TRBD1,TRBJ2-7,few,TRBV10-3
CASTEGGAPGDEQYF,TGCGCCAGCACCGAGGGAGGGGCACCGGGCGACGAGCAGTACTTC,TRBD2,TRBJ2-7,few,TRBV5-1
CVSSLEAGPSGNTIYF,TGCGTCAGCAGCTTGGAAGCAGGGCCCAGTGGAAACACCATATATTTT,-,TRBJ1-3,-,TRBV5-1
CSARTRGQETQYF,TGCAGTGCTAGGACGCGGGGCCAAGAGACCCAGTACTTC,-,TRBJ2-5,-,TRBV20-1
CASSKELPEAAFF,TGTGCCAGCAGCAAAGAACTTCCAGAAGCAGCTTTCTTT,-,TRBJ1-1,few,TRBV21-1
CASSQELAGAGANVLTF,TGTGCCAGCAGCCAAGAACTTGCGGGGGCTGGGGCCAACGTCCTGACTTTC,TRBD2,TRBJ2-6,-,TRBV14
CASSPRGRSQETQYF,TGTGCCAGCAGCCCGCGGGGGAGAAGCCAAGAGACCCAGTACTTC,TRBD2,TRBJ2-5,-,TRBV12-3/TRBV12-4
CASSDGQPEAFF,TGTGCCAGCAGTGACGGACAGCCCGAAGCTTTCTTT,-,TRBJ1-1,-,TRBV25-1
CASSPRDPYNSPLHF,TGTGCCAGCAGCCCCCGGGACCCCTATAATTCACCCCTCCACTTT,-,TRBJ1-6,few,TRBV7-9
CSVVGLYQETQYF,TGCAGCGTTGTTGGACTCTATCAAGAGACCCAGTACTTC,-,TRBJ2-5,-,TRBV29-1
CASSLPGLGNEQFF,TGTGCCAGCAGCTTGCCGGGACTAGGGAATGAGCAGTTCTTC,TRBD2,TRBJ2-1,few,TRBV7-9
CASSPATGAYEQYF,TGCGCCAGCAGCCCGGCGACCGGGGCCTACGAGCAGTACTTC,-,TRBJ2-7,few,TRBV5-1